These 9 T cell receptor beta chains were all obtained from the same sample, sequenced in a study of control samples from healthy donors and cancer patients. Sequenced by immunoSEQ multiplex PCR; TCRdb stores in-frame clones only, minus some. In the table there are about 170,000 clones, approximately 92% of which are singletons. Specimen: blood. The receptors come from a woman aged 60-75 years in good health.

The J gene is TRBJ2-2, the V gene TRBV27, with 8 bases that match TRBD1. CDR1 is MNHEY, CDR2 SMNVEV, per germline (reference sequence). The V gene end was trimmed by 8 bases and the J gene end by 5 bases; junction bases not matched to a gene: 10. The CDR3 is 15 residues long. This CDR3 is CASQTGALKTGELFF. The CDR3 coding sequence is TGTGCCAGCCAGACAGGGGCCCTGAAAACCGGGGAGCTGTTTTTT.

The rearrangement joins TRBV10-3 to TRBJ2-2; 7 nucleotides align to TRBD1. The CDR3 length is 17 residues. Germline values: CDR1 ENHRY, CDR2 SYGVKD. V shed 1 base, J shed 2 bases, and the junction held 7 bases outside the gene matches. CDR3 sequence reads: CAISEWKGAYNTGELFF. The CDR3 nucleotides are TGTGCCATCAGTGAGTGGAAGGGGGCGTACAACACCGGGGAGCTGTTTTTT.

The chain recombines TRBV28 with TRBJ1-5; unclear D gene. CDR3 length: 12 residues. CDR1 and CDR2 (germline): MDHEN, SYDVKM. V gave up 3 bases and J gave up 7 bases, with 7 bases separating them. DNA for the CDR3: TGTGCCAGCAGTTTTAAGCGACAGCCCCAGCATTTT. Translated: CASSFKRQPQHF.

This chain links TRBV5-8 with TRBJ1-1; D unclear. Germline V gene lookup returns CDR1 SGHTS and CDR2 YDEGEE. This CDR3 is 16 amino acids long. The V end lost 2 bases, the J end lost 0 bases, and 14 bases lay between the germline ends. The CDR3 coding sequence is TGTGCCAGCAGCTTATTAGTAAGGATAATGAACACTGAAGCTTTCTTT. Translated: CASSLLVRIMNTEAFF.

The J gene is TRBJ1-2, the V gene TRBV10-3, with 12 nucleotides matching TRBD1. Germline values: CDR1 ENHRY, CDR2 SYGVKD. The V segment lost 4 bases and the J segment 4 bases; nucleotides outside the gene matches: 13. The CDR3 contains 18 residues. CDR3 residues: CAISGSPGQGAQGYGYTF. The CDR3 DNA reads TGTGCCATCAGTGGGTCACCGGGACAGGGGGCACAAGGCTATGGCTACACCTTC.

The rearrangement links TRBV5-1 to TRBJ2-1, with a tentative D call TRBD2 (6 bases). Trimming removed 4 bases at V and 0 bases at J, with 17 bases between. This CDR3 is 17 amino acids long. The germline gives CDR1 SGHRS, CDR2 YFSETQ. The CDR3 DNA reads as TGCGCCAGCAGCCCAACCGGAGGGTACAGCTCCTACAATGAGCAGTTCTTC. Translated: CASSPTGGYSSYNEQFF.

The chain combines TRBV2 with TRBJ2-7, with 9 positions matching TRBD1. The CDR3 has 14 residues. Germline trimming cut 8 bases from V and 3 bases from J; bases unmatched to any gene: 8. CDR1 SNHLY and CDR2 FYNNEI come from the germline V gene. The CDR3 loop reads CASVSGGQGYEQYF. The CDR3 DNA sequence: TGTGCCAGCGTTTCGGGGGGACAGGGCTACGAGCAGTACTTC.

The chain couples TRBV24-1 to TRBJ2-1, with D perhaps matching TRBD2 (5 bases). CDR3 length: 14 residues. V lost 4 bases and J 7 bases, leaving 13 bases between the germline ends. Per the germline V gene, CDR1 is KGHDR and CDR2 is SFDVKD. The CDR3 reads CATSDRGLANEQFF. The CDR3, as DNA: TGTGCCACCAGTGACCGCGGACTGGCTAATGAGCAGTTCTTC.

The rearrangement joins TRBV6-5 to TRBJ1-2; possible D gene TRBD1, 5 bases. CDR3 length: 13 residues. V lost 8 bases and J lost 8, with 18 bases in between. Germline assignment: CDR1 MNHEY and CDR2 SVGAGI. CDR3 protein: CASRIRDKLGYTF. The DNA of the CDR3 is TGTGCCAGCCGTATCAGGGATAAATTGGGCTACACCTTC.